Listed below are T cell receptor beta chains from one sample, sequenced in a study of blood T cell repertoires in COVID-19. Profiling relied on immunoSEQ multiplex PCR, and the TCRdb table lists in-frame clones only, not all of them. The data hold roughly 140,000 clones, with 75% to 90% observed a single time. Sequences were obtained from peripheral blood. The source of these receptors is a man between 70 and 80 years old with acute or convalescent COVID-19. Each CDR3 is given with its conserved first and last residue. Each record gives: D gene, clone size, V gene, CDR3 length, J gene, CDR3 DNA, CDR3 protein. The D gene is left open where the match is weak. Clone sizes are given selectively: once, few, many, or a class where the clone is expanded.

d_call: TRBD2
clone_size: NA
v_call: TRBV29-1
cdr3_length: 15
j_call: TRBJ2-3
cdr3_nt: TGCAGCGTTGAAGATAAAGCGGCGGGGGCAGATACGCAGTATTTT
cdr3_aa: CSVEDKAAGADTQYF

d_call: NA
clone_size: once
v_call: TRBV5-1
cdr3_length: 15
j_call: TRBJ1-3
cdr3_nt: TGCGCCAGCAGCTTCGAGGGAGGATCTGGAAACACCATATATTTT
cdr3_aa: CASSFEGGSGNTIYF

d_call: TRBD1
clone_size: NA
v_call: TRBV19
cdr3_length: 14
j_call: TRBJ1-2
cdr3_nt: TGTGCCAGTACCACGAGAACAGGGGACTATGGCTACACCTTC
cdr3_aa: CASTTRTGDYGYTF

d_call: TRBD2
clone_size: NA
v_call: TRBV6-1
cdr3_length: 15
j_call: TRBJ2-5
cdr3_nt: TGTGCCAGCACCCTCGTAGCGGGTAGGGAAGAGACCCAGTACTTC
cdr3_aa: CASTLVAGREETQYF

d_call: NA
clone_size: NA
v_call: TRBV6-5
cdr3_length: 14
j_call: TRBJ1-3
cdr3_nt: TGTGCCAGCAGTAGAGCGGGAACTGGAAACACCATATATTTT
cdr3_aa: CASSRAGTGNTIYF

d_call: NA
clone_size: NA
v_call: TRBV10-3
cdr3_length: 13
j_call: TRBJ2-7
cdr3_nt: TGTGCCATCTTTAGCGGAGGGTCCTACGAGCAGTACTTC
cdr3_aa: CAIFSGGSYEQYF

d_call: NA
clone_size: NA
v_call: TRBV5-1
cdr3_length: 14
j_call: TRBJ1-6
cdr3_nt: TGCGCCAGCTCGCCCGCGGGTTCTGGGGAAGTCGTCCACTTT
cdr3_aa: CASSPAGSGEVVHF

d_call: NA
clone_size: NA
v_call: TRBV6-6
cdr3_length: 14
j_call: TRBJ1-1
cdr3_nt: TGTGCCAGCAGCCGCACACATCTGGACACTGAAGCTTTCTTT
cdr3_aa: CASSRTHLDTEAFF

d_call: NA
clone_size: NA
v_call: TRBV28
cdr3_length: 15
j_call: TRBJ1-5
cdr3_nt: TGTGCCAGCAGTTTATGGGGGGGGAGCAATCAGCCCCAGCATTTT
cdr3_aa: CASSLWGGSNQPQHF

d_call: NA
clone_size: NA
v_call: TRBV18
cdr3_length: 13
j_call: TRBJ1-1
cdr3_nt: TGTGCCAGCTCACCAATGAGAACAGCCGAAGCTTTCTTT
cdr3_aa: CASSPMRTAEAFF

d_call: TRBD1
clone_size: NA
v_call: TRBV7-2
cdr3_length: 15
j_call: TRBJ2-5
cdr3_nt: TGTGCCAGCAGCCCAATGAGACAGGGCGGGGAGACCCAGTACTTC
cdr3_aa: CASSPMRQGGETQYF

d_call: NA
clone_size: NA
v_call: TRBV3-1/TRBV3-2
cdr3_length: 17
j_call: TRBJ1-6
cdr3_nt: TGTGCCAGCAGCCAAGGGGGTATGGGGGGCTATAATTCACCCCTCCACTTT
cdr3_aa: CASSQGGMGGYNSPLHF

d_call: TRBD2
clone_size: NA
v_call: TRBV7-3
cdr3_length: 17
j_call: TRBJ2-1
cdr3_nt: TGTGCCAGCAGCTTAACCCGCCCAGGCGGGGGAGACAATGAGCAGTTCTTC
cdr3_aa: CASSLTRPGGGDNEQFF

d_call: TRBD1
clone_size: NA
v_call: TRBV10-3
cdr3_length: 14
j_call: TRBJ1-2
cdr3_nt: TGTGCCATCAGCCCGGGACAGGGGGCTGAAGGCTACACCTTC
cdr3_aa: CAISPGQGAEGYTF

d_call: TRBD1
clone_size: NA
v_call: TRBV6-5
cdr3_length: 14
j_call: TRBJ1-5
cdr3_nt: TGTGCCAGCAGCCGGGACAGGGGCAATCAGCCCCAGCATTTT
cdr3_aa: CASSRDRGNQPQHF

d_call: TRBD1
clone_size: NA
v_call: TRBV5-6
cdr3_length: 17
j_call: TRBJ1-5
cdr3_nt: TGTGCCAGCATAGGACAGGCCGAGATCGTTAGCAATCAGCCCCAGCATTTT
cdr3_aa: CASIGQAEIVSNQPQHF

d_call: NA
clone_size: NA
v_call: TRBV7-9
cdr3_length: 12
j_call: TRBJ2-2
cdr3_nt: TGTGCCAGCAGCTTATACGGCGGGGAGCTGTTTTTT
cdr3_aa: CASSLYGGELFF

d_call: TRBD1
clone_size: NA
v_call: TRBV2
cdr3_length: 14
j_call: TRBJ2-7
cdr3_nt: TGTGCCAGCCGTCAACAGGGGGGCACCTACGAGCAGTACTTC
cdr3_aa: CASRQQGGTYEQYF

d_call: NA
clone_size: NA
v_call: TRBV30
cdr3_length: 11
j_call: TRBJ1-1
cdr3_nt: TGTGCCTCGCGCAGGGGAACTGAAGCTTTCTTT
cdr3_aa: CASRRGTEAFF

d_call: NA
clone_size: NA
v_call: TRBV5-5
cdr3_length: 17
j_call: TRBJ2-7
cdr3_nt: TGTGCCAGCAGCCAGCACCCGTTAGACAGGCCCCCCTACGAGCAGTACTTC
cdr3_aa: CASSQHPLDRPPYEQYF

d_call: TRBD2
clone_size: NA
v_call: TRBV5-6
cdr3_length: 18
j_call: TRBJ2-3
cdr3_nt: TGTGCCAGCAGCTTGGACCCGTGGGAAGCGGGGAGCACAGATACGCAGTATTTT
cdr3_aa: CASSLDPWEAGSTDTQYF

d_call: TRBD2
clone_size: NA
v_call: TRBV20-1
cdr3_length: 16
j_call: TRBJ2-1
cdr3_nt: TGCAGTGCCAGTATCATAGCGGGAGGGCAATTGGGTGAGCAGTTCTTC
cdr3_aa: CSASIIAGGQLGEQFF

d_call: NA
clone_size: few
v_call: TRBV5-1
cdr3_length: 14
j_call: TRBJ1-2
cdr3_nt: TGCGCCAGCAGCCCAGACAGGATGGGCTATGGCTACACCTTC
cdr3_aa: CASSPDRMGYGYTF

d_call: TRBD1
clone_size: NA
v_call: TRBV15
cdr3_length: 15
j_call: TRBJ2-7
cdr3_nt: TGTGCCACCAGCAGGGAGACAGGGTTAGGCTCCGAGCAGTACTTC
cdr3_aa: CATSRETGLGSEQYF

d_call: NA
clone_size: NA
v_call: TRBV18
cdr3_length: 15
j_call: TRBJ1-2
cdr3_nt: TGTGCCAGCTCACCACTTGACCGGGTCAGTCATGGCTACACCTTC
cdr3_aa: CASSPLDRVSHGYTF

d_call: TRBD1
clone_size: NA
v_call: TRBV7-6
cdr3_length: 17
j_call: TRBJ1-6
cdr3_nt: TGTGCCAGCAGCTTAAGCCGGGACAGGGGGCTTAATTCACCCCTCCACTTT
cdr3_aa: CASSLSRDRGLNSPLHF

d_call: NA
clone_size: NA
v_call: TRBV7-5
cdr3_length: 18
j_call: TRBJ1-1
cdr3_nt: TGTGCCAGAAGCTTAGGGGAAGGGACAGGGGGCTGGGTCACTGAAGCTTTCTTT
cdr3_aa: CARSLGEGTGGWVTEAFF

d_call: NA
clone_size: many
v_call: TRBV3-1/TRBV3-2
cdr3_length: 14
j_call: TRBJ2-7
cdr3_nt: TGTGCCAGCAGCCGTCAAACACAGGGCCACGAGCAGTACTTC
cdr3_aa: CASSRQTQGHEQYF

d_call: TRBD2
clone_size: NA
v_call: TRBV19
cdr3_length: 16
j_call: TRBJ2-1
cdr3_nt: TGTGCCAGTAGTAAGACTAGCGGGGAGCCCTACAATGAGCAGTTCTTC
cdr3_aa: CASSKTSGEPYNEQFF

d_call: NA
clone_size: NA
v_call: TRBV5-5
cdr3_length: 14
j_call: TRBJ1-3
cdr3_nt: TGTGCCAGCAGCTTGGGGCCAGGTCGAAACACCATATATTTT
cdr3_aa: CASSLGPGRNTIYF

d_call: TRBD2
clone_size: NA
v_call: TRBV7-2
cdr3_length: 17
j_call: TRBJ2-5
cdr3_nt: TGTGCCAGCAGCCCAGGAGGGACTAGCGGCAGGGGGGAGACCCAGTACTTC
cdr3_aa: CASSPGGTSGRGETQYF

d_call: NA
clone_size: NA
v_call: TRBV3-1/TRBV3-2
cdr3_length: 18
j_call: TRBJ1-4
cdr3_nt: TGTGCCAGCAGCCAAGATGGAGGATACCGCGGGTTGGGGGAAAAACTGTTTTTT
cdr3_aa: CASSQDGGYRGLGEKLFF

d_call: TRBD1
clone_size: NA
v_call: TRBV6-5
cdr3_length: 15
j_call: TRBJ2-1
cdr3_nt: TGTGCCAGCAGTTACGCCCGGACAGGGCCGGGTGAGCAGTTCTTC
cdr3_aa: CASSYARTGPGEQFF

d_call: TRBD1
clone_size: NA
v_call: TRBV28
cdr3_length: 15
j_call: TRBJ2-4
cdr3_nt: TGTGCCAGCAGAAAAACCGGGACAGCGAAAAACATTCAGTACTTC
cdr3_aa: CASRKTGTAKNIQYF

d_call: NA
clone_size: once
v_call: TRBV19
cdr3_length: 15
j_call: TRBJ2-7
cdr3_nt: TGTGCCAGTAGTATCGCAGCGCCTGGACTGGGCGAGCAGTACTTC
cdr3_aa: CASSIAAPGLGEQYF

d_call: TRBD2
clone_size: NA
v_call: TRBV28
cdr3_length: 14
j_call: TRBJ2-3
cdr3_nt: TGTGCCAGCAGCCGGGGGGGACCCACAGATACGCAGTATTTT
cdr3_aa: CASSRGGPTDTQYF

d_call: TRBD1
clone_size: NA
v_call: TRBV6-5
cdr3_length: 14
j_call: TRBJ2-7
cdr3_nt: TGTGCCAGCATGGGCCGGGACAGACGCTACGAGCAGTACTTC
cdr3_aa: CASMGRDRRYEQYF

d_call: NA
clone_size: few
v_call: TRBV6-6
cdr3_length: 14
j_call: TRBJ1-1
cdr3_nt: TGTGCCAGCAGCCCCATATCGAGGAACACTGAAGCTTTCTTT
cdr3_aa: CASSPISRNTEAFF

d_call: NA
clone_size: NA
v_call: TRBV12-2
cdr3_length: 20
j_call: TRBJ2-1
cdr3_nt: TGTGCAAGTCGCTTAAATGGGGCTAGCGGGAGGGCCAGCGCCTACAATGAGCAGTTCTTC
cdr3_aa: CASRLNGASGRASAYNEQFF

d_call: NA
clone_size: NA
v_call: TRBV6-5
cdr3_length: 14
j_call: TRBJ1-2
cdr3_nt: TGTGCCAGCAGTTACCAGGGAGGGTCTCTGAGCTACACCTTC
cdr3_aa: CASSYQGGSLSYTF

d_call: TRBD1
clone_size: NA
v_call: TRBV11-2
cdr3_length: 13
j_call: TRBJ2-7
cdr3_nt: TGTGCCAGCAGCGTGGGGACAGGGGGAGAGCAGTACTTC
cdr3_aa: CASSVGTGGEQYF

d_call: NA
clone_size: NA
v_call: TRBV2
cdr3_length: 14
j_call: TRBJ1-5
cdr3_nt: TGTGCCAGCACGGGCACAGGCCCAAATCAGCCCCAGCATTTT
cdr3_aa: CASTGTGPNQPQHF

d_call: TRBD1
clone_size: NA
v_call: TRBV5-4
cdr3_length: 16
j_call: TRBJ1-2
cdr3_nt: TGTGCCAGCAGCCCACAACCGGGGACAGGGGTTCATGGCTACACCTTC
cdr3_aa: CASSPQPGTGVHGYTF

d_call: TRBD2
clone_size: NA
v_call: TRBV6-1
cdr3_length: 16
j_call: TRBJ2-7
cdr3_nt: TGTGCCAGCAGTGAATCGATAGCGGGAGGGGCCTACGAGCAGTACTTC
cdr3_aa: CASSESIAGGAYEQYF

d_call: NA
clone_size: few
v_call: TRBV7-9
cdr3_length: 12
j_call: TRBJ1-2
cdr3_nt: TGTGCCAGCAGCTTTTCCGGGGATGGCTACACCTTC
cdr3_aa: CASSFSGDGYTF

d_call: TRBD1
clone_size: once
v_call: TRBV10-3
cdr3_length: 15
j_call: TRBJ2-5
cdr3_nt: TGTGCCATCAGTGTAGGGACAGGGACAGGCGAGACCCAGTACTTC
cdr3_aa: CAISVGTGTGETQYF

d_call: NA
clone_size: NA
v_call: TRBV5-5
cdr3_length: 16
j_call: TRBJ1-4
cdr3_nt: TGTGCCAGCAGCTTGGCCCTGGGCGCAACTAATGAAAAACTGTTTTTT
cdr3_aa: CASSLALGATNEKLFF